This T cell receptor beta chain was documented in a study of T-cell reconstitution after alpha-beta-depleted transplantation in children. The V gene lost 7 bases and the J gene lost 0 bases, with 15 bases spanning the gap. CDR1 LNHDA and CDR2 SQIVND come from the germline V gene (reference sequence). The CDR3 is 15 amino acids. Using unique molecular identifiers, the investigators prepared the TCRbeta library. TCRdb ran MiXCR on the PCR reads and lists one entry per CDR3 protein. The sample has 130,000 to 150,000 distinct CDR3 sequences; 8% to 10% are singletons. This clonotype was sampled from a female patient younger than 10 who had a stem cell transplant for congenital amegakaryocytic thrombocytopenia, so the T cells may come from the graft donor. This sample comprised PBMCs, mostly from graft donor cells, obtained 180 days after TCRalphabeta/CD19-depleted stem cell transplant. V and J are TRBV19 and TRBJ1-1; D unclear. The CDR3, as DNA: TGTGCCAGTACCCCTGGCAGCGTCATGAACACTGAAGCTTTCTTT. As protein: CASTPGSVMNTEAFF.